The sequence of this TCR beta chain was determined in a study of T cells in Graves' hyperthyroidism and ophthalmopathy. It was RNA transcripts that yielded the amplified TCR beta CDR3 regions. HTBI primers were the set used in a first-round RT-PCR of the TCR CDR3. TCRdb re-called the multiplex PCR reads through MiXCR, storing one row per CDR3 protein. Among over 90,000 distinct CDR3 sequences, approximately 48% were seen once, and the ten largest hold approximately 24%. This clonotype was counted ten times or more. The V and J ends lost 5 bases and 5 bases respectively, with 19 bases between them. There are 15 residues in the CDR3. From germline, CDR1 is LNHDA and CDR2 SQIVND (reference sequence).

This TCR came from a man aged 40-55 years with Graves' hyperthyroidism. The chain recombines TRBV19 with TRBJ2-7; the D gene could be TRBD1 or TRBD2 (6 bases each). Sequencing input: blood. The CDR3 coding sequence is TGTGCCAGTAGTGAGGGGGGCACATCGGTTGACGAGCAGTACTTC. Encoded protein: CASSEGGTSVDEQYF.